These 30 T cell receptor beta chains originate from one sample sequenced in a study of shared clonotypes between healthy human individuals. Sequenced by immunoSEQ multiplex PCR; TCRdb stores in-frame clones only, minus some. The sample gives some 1 million clones, approximately 76% of which show up once; approximately 1.5% is in the top ten. Source material: memory CD4+ T cells sorted from blood. Sample subset: CD45RA-negative fraction. The source of these receptors is a man aged 18 to 29 in good health.

The chain joins TRBV6-5 to TRBJ2-7; 8 bases map to TRBD1. From germline, CDR1 is MNHEY and CDR2 SVGAGI. Germline trimming cut 0 bases from V and 0 bases from J; bases unmatched to any gene: 4. The CDR3 extends over 16 amino acids. The CDR3 loop reads CASSYSADRGSYEQYF. For the CDR3, the DNA is TGTGCCAGCAGTTACTCGGCAGACAGGGGCTCCTACGAGCAGTACTTC.

The gene calls are TRBV2 and TRBJ2-7; the match to TRBD1 covers 10 bases. The V gene end was trimmed by 7 bases and the J gene end by 1 base; junction bases not matched to a gene: 4. The CDR3 contains 14 residues. The germline gives CDR1 SNHLY, CDR2 FYNNEI. The CDR3 nucleotides read TGTGCCAGCACGCCGGGACAGGGGTCCTACGAGCAGTACTTC. Translation: CASTPGQGSYEQYF.

The chain joins TRBV28 to TRBJ2-5; 8 bases align to TRBD1. The CDR3 spans 14 residues. V was pared by 6 bases and J by 4 bases, with 7 bases of the junction left unmatched. CDR1 MDHEN and CDR2 SYDVKM come from the germline V gene. This CDR3 reads CASSSGQERETQYF. The CDR3 nucleotides are TGTGCCAGCAGCTCGGGACAGGAAAGAGAGACCCAGTACTTC.

This rearrangement joins TRBV6-5 to TRBJ1-1, with D unclear. V lost 6 bases and J 1 base, leaving 6 bases between the germline ends. Germline V gives CDR1 MNHEY, CDR2 SVGAGI. CDR3 length: 12 residues. Written as DNA, the CDR3 is TGTGCCAGCAGGCGGCCGAACACTGAAGCTTTCTTT. The encoded protein is CASRRPNTEAFF.

J is TRBJ2-3 and V is TRBV7-2; D is unclear. The CDR3 is 16 amino acids. The germline gives CDR1 SGHTA, CDR2 FQGNSA. Trimming took off 0 bases at V and 1 base at J, with 11 bases between the two ends. In nucleotides, the CDR3 is TGTGCCAGCAGCTTAGCGGTAGCATCCGGCACAGATACGCAGTATTTT. Translating gives CASSLAVASGTDTQYF.

Regarding this clone: The sample contains more than one DNA sequence encoding this CDR3. The chain couples TRBV5-1 to TRBJ1-2, with unresolved D. The CDR3 loop spans 12 amino acids. Germline-derived CDR1 and CDR2 are SGHRS and YFSETQ. Deletions cut 4 bases from V and 5 bases from J, with 9 bases between. Written as DNA, the CDR3 is TGCGCCAGCAGCCCCGACCGGTATGGCTACACCTTC. It translates to CASSPDRYGYTF.

The gene calls are TRBV5-8 and TRBJ1-2; D is unresolved. The CDR3 sequence is 13 residues long. The V gene lost 1 base and the J gene lost 8 bases, with 12 bases spanning the gap. CDR1 and CDR2 from the germline V gene are SGHTS and YDEGEE. CDR3 region: CASSLNGNRGYTF. DNA of the CDR3: TGTGCCAGCAGCTTGAATGGGAATCGGGGCTACACCTTC.

The rearrangement uses TRBV10-3 and TRBJ1-2, with a tentative D call TRBD1 (6 bases). Germline lookup yields CDR1 ENHRY and CDR2 SYGVKD. V was clipped by 0 bases and J by 5 bases, with 13 bases between them. This CDR3 is built from 15 residues. The CDR3 sequence: CAISESGTPRYGYTF. For the CDR3, the DNA is TGTGCCATCAGTGAGTCGGGGACACCAAGGTATGGCTACACCTTC.

The chain joins TRBV11-2 to TRBJ1-3, with D possibly TRBD1 on 5 matching bases. Germline CDR1 and CDR2: SGHAT and FQNNGV. The V and J ends lost 5 bases and 0 bases respectively, with 14 bases between them. This CDR3 has 16 residues. This CDR3 reads CASSQGVRDSGNTIYF. In DNA form, the CDR3 reads TGTGCCAGCAGCCAAGGGGTCAGGGACTCTGGAAACACCATATATTTT.

The chain has TRBV27 and TRBJ2-2; 10 positions agree with TRBD1. CDR1 MNHEY and CDR2 SMNVEV come from the germline V gene (reference sequence). The CDR3 has 15 residues. V lost 3 bases and J lost 4; bases outside the gene matches: 2. This chain's CDR3 is CASSFGTGATGELFF. CDR3 coding DNA: TGTGCCAGCAGTTTCGGGACAGGGGCCACCGGGGAGCTGTTTTTT.

V and J are TRBV13 and TRBJ2-5, with 9 bases matching TRBD1. V shed 7 bases and J 2 bases; nucleotides not matched to a gene: 2. Germline CDR1 PRHDT, CDR2 FYEKMQ (reference sequence). This CDR3 is 13 amino acids long. The CDR3 sequence is CASNDRGQETQYF. DNA of the CDR3: TGTGCCAGCAACGACAGGGGGCAAGAGACCCAGTACTTC.

The CDR3 nucleotides read TGTGCCAGCTCACCGGTGGAAGGATATGACACTGAAGCTTTCTTT. Residues: CASSPVEGYDTEAFF. The rearrangement joins TRBV18 to TRBJ1-1; no clear D gene. Trimming took off 3 bases at V and 3 bases at J, with 14 bases between the two ends. The CDR3 runs to 15 residues. Germline V lookup: CDR1 KGHSH, CDR2 LQKENI.

Written as DNA, the CDR3 is TGTGCCAGCAGCTCCACCGGCGGGCCCCAAGAGACCCAGTACTTC. Translation gives CASSSTGGPQETQYF. This chain joins TRBV5-4 and TRBJ2-5; TRBD2 is a possible D gene (5 bases). There are 15 residues in the CDR3. Trimming stripped 3 bases from V and 1 base from J, with 13 bases between. Germline V CDR1 and CDR2: SGHNT, YYREEE (reference sequence).

Worth noting for this clone: Distinct nucleotide sequences in the sample also encode this CDR3. The chain joins TRBV2 to TRBJ1-5; perhaps TRBD1 as D (5 bases). Germline V gene lookup returns CDR1 SNHLY and CDR2 FYNNEI. V was clipped by 6 bases and J by 0 bases, with 9 bases between them. The CDR3 consists of 14 residues. CDR3 nucleotides: TGTGCCAGCAGAGGGACCTATAGCAATCAGCCCCAGCATTTT. It yields the protein CASRGTYSNQPQHF.

This sequence joins TRBV28 and TRBJ2-1; D may correspond to TRBD1 or TRBD2 (5 bases each). CDR3 size: 14 residues. V gave up 2 bases and J gave up 9 bases, with 14 bases separating them. Per the germline V gene, CDR1 is MDHEN and CDR2 is SYDVKM. The CDR3 loop is CASSLHPGQGEQFF. CDR3 sequence (DNA): TGTGCCAGCAGTTTACACCCGGGGCAAGGTGAGCAGTTCTTC.

This chain connects TRBV5-1 to TRBJ1-5; a possible D gene is TRBD1 (6 bases). The CDR3 sequence is 15 residues long. Germline-derived CDR1 and CDR2 are SGHRS and YFSETQ. V gave up 3 bases and J gave up 4 bases, with 14 bases separating them. This chain's CDR3 is CASSSQGGSNQPQHF. The CDR3 DNA reads TGCGCCAGCAGCTCACAAGGGGGGTCGAATCAGCCCCAGCATTTT.

V gene TRBV13 combines with J gene TRBJ2-7; the D is unclear. V was shortened by 0 bases and J by 1 base, with 13 bases between the two germline ends. The CDR3 length is 16 residues. CDR1 is PRHDT and CDR2 is FYEKMQ in the germline V gene (reference sequence). The CDR3 reads CASSLGQPLLSYEQYF. The CDR3, as DNA: TGTGCCAGCAGCTTAGGACAGCCACTTCTATCCTACGAGCAGTACTTC.

This clone was counted a single time. This chain connects TRBV11-2 to TRBJ2-5; no clear D gene. The CDR3 runs to 13 residues. The V gene lost 5 bases and the J gene lost 2 bases, with 9 bases spanning the gap. Germline V gene data show CDR1 as SGHAT and CDR2 as FQNNGV. CDR3 coding DNA: TGTGCCAGCAGCCTGCCTCATCAAGAGACCCAGTACTTC. Translating it yields CASSLPHQETQYF.

This clone occurred a few times. The chain is built from TRBV2 and TRBJ2-3; D call uncertain. Trimming stripped 1 base from V and 6 bases from J, with 2 bases between. Germline assignment: CDR1 SNHLY and CDR2 FYNNEI. The CDR3 has 11 amino acids. CDR3 in amino acids: CASSEEDTQYF. In DNA form, the CDR3 reads TGTGCCAGCAGTGAAGAGGATACGCAGTATTTT.

The rearrangement uses TRBV7-2 and TRBJ2-5; D possibly corresponds to TRBD2 (5 bases). The CDR3 is made up of 15 amino acids. Trimming stripped 5 bases from V and 3 bases from J, with 16 bases between. From germline, CDR1 is SGHTA and CDR2 FQGNSA. Here the CDR3 reads CASSQSSGFEETQYF. Here the CDR3 DNA reads TGTGCCAGCAGCCAATCGAGCGGATTTGAAGAGACCCAGTACTTC.

This chain links TRBV11-2 with TRBJ2-5, with TRBD2 identical over 11 bases. V lost 3 bases, J lost 6 bases, and 6 bases stayed unmatched. This CDR3 has 15 residues. Looked up from germline, CDR1 is SGHAT and CDR2 is FQNNGV. The CDR3, as DNA: TGTGCCAGCAGCTTCGGTAGCGGGGGGGCAAAGACCCAGTACTTC. Translating gives CASSFGSGGAKTQYF. Together with reference TRBV11-2 and TRBJ2-5, the CDR3 gives the full variable domain: EAGVAQSPRYKIIEKRQSVAFWCNPISGHATLYWYQQILGQGPKLLIQFQNNGVVDDSQLPKDRFSAERLKGVDSTLKIQPAKLEDSAVYLCASSFGSGGAKTQYFGPGTRLLVL.

The rearrangement joins TRBV2 to TRBJ2-3, with TRBD1 matching 8 bases. Germline V lookup: CDR1 SNHLY, CDR2 FYNNEI. The CDR3 extends over 13 amino acids. V was pared by 6 bases and J by 6 bases, with 5 bases of the junction left unmatched. CDR3 sequence reads: CASRQGASDTQYF. The CDR3 DNA follows: TGTGCCAGCAGGCAGGGGGCGAGTGATACGCAGTATTTT. The variable domain in full, with the rest retrieved from reference TRBV2 and TRBJ2-3, is EPEVTQTPSHQVTQMGQEVILRCVPISNHLYFYWYRQILGQKVEFLVSFYNNEISEKSEIFDDQFSVERPDGSNFTLKIRSTKLEDSAMYFCASRQGASDTQYFGPGTRLTVL.

The chain carries TRBV28 and TRBJ2-3; 9 bases match TRBD1. Per germline, CDR1 MDHEN and CDR2 SYDVKM. The CDR3 has 18 amino acids. After removal of 5 bases from V and 4 bases from J, the junction contained 16 bases not matched to a gene. CDR3 bases: TGTGCCAGCAGTCCCGACAGGGGGGCCCACACGGCCCCAGATACGCAGTATTTT. Translation: CASSPDRGAHTAPDTQYF.

The chain recombines TRBV29-1 with TRBJ2-7; 9 nucleotides match TRBD2. With 3 bases clipped from V and 3 bases from J, the junction kept 6 bases outside the gene matches. CDR1 and CDR2 (germline): SQVTM, ANQGSEA. The CDR3 is 14 amino acids. The CDR3 region is CSVDSAGGHYEQYF. The CDR3 DNA reads TGCAGCGTTGACTCTGCGGGAGGGCACTACGAGCAGTACTTC.

The rearrangement joins TRBV7-8 to TRBJ2-3, with 10 nucleotides matching TRBD1. The germline V gene encodes CDR1 SGHVS and CDR2 FQNEAQ. V trimming: 5 bases; J trimming: 4 bases; junction bases outside the gene matches: 12. This CDR3 contains 17 residues. CDR3 coding DNA: TGTGCCAGCAGCGGGGAGAAGACAGGGGGCGCGGCAGATACGCAGTATTTT. Its protein product is CASSGEKTGGAADTQYF. Based on the CDR3 plus reference TRBV7-8 and TRBJ2-3, the full variable domain is GAGVSQSPRYKVAKRGQDVALRCDPISGHVSLFWYQQALGQGPEFLTYFQNEAQLDKSGLPSDRFFAERPEGSVSTLKIQRTQQEDSAVYLCASSGEKTGGAADTQYFGPGTRLTVL.

V gene TRBV6-6 combines with J gene TRBJ2-6; possible D gene TRBD1, 5 bases. CDR3 length equals 15 residues. V was trimmed by 6 bases and J by 0 bases, leaving 9 bases between them. Germline V gene data show CDR1 as MNHNY and CDR2 as SVGAGI (reference sequence). The CDR3 DNA is TGTGCCAGCAGGAAGCAGGGCTCTGGGGCCAACGTCCTGACTTTC. Its translation: CASRKQGSGANVLTF.

The V gene is TRBV5-8, the J gene TRBJ1-2; TRBD1 agrees at 7 bases. This CDR3 comprises 13 residues. J gave up 4 bases and V 5 bases, and 5 bases lay outside the gene matches. CDR1 and CDR2 (germline): SGHTS, YDEGEE. The CDR3 nucleotides are TGTGCCAGCAGGAGACAGGGACTCTATGGCTACACCTTC. Its protein product is CASRRQGLYGYTF.

V usage is TRBV5-6 and J usage is TRBJ2-3; tentatively, D is TRBD2 (5 bases). The germline V gene has CDR1 SGHDT and CDR2 YYEEEE. V shed 0 bases and J shed 5 bases, with 10 bases lying between them. The length of the CDR3 is 14 residues. The DNA of the CDR3 is TGTGCCAGCAGCTTGGACGGACGGGGAGATACGCAGTATTTT. Protein product: CASSLDGRGDTQYF.

This sequence joins TRBV7-9 and TRBJ1-6, with 9 bases fitting TRBD1. Germline loops: CDR1 SEHNR, CDR2 FQNEAQ (reference sequence). The CDR3 loop spans 15 amino acids. V gave up 4 bases and J gave up 9 bases; unmatched junction bases: 7. The DNA for the CDR3 is TGTGCCAGCAGCTCACGACAGGGGGTAATTTCACCCCTCCACTTT. It codes for CASSSRQGVISPLHF.

The genes are TRBV19 and TRBJ1-1; D is unclear. V lost 4 bases to trimming and J lost 7 bases, with 13 bases between them. The CDR3 is made up of 13 amino acids. Germline V gene data show CDR1 as LNHDA and CDR2 as SQIVND (reference sequence). CDR3 DNA sequence: TGTGCCAGTAGTAACTTGGGGTCTTATGAAGCTTTCTTT. Its translation: CASSNLGSYEAFF. Variable domain in full (rest from reference TRBV19 and TRBJ1-1): DGGITQSPKYLFRKEGQNVTLSCEQNLNHDAMYWYRQDPGQGLRLIYYSQIVNDFQKGDIAEGYSVSREKKESFPLTVTSAQKNPTAFYLCASSNLGSYEAFFGQGTRLTVV.